The entry below describes one T cell receptor beta chain. Its antigen is not identified. The source of the sample is a study of cytomegalovirus exposure and HLA in healthy donors. Findings and caveats of the study: In vitro testing confirmed a few CMV-associated chains as specific for CMV antigens.

The CDR3 length is 16 residues. The germline CDR1 and CDR2 sequences are MDHEN and SYDVKM. Trimming cost V 4 bases and J 5 bases; bases outside gene matches: 10. Primers: 60 Vbeta forward and 13 Jbeta reverse. Sequencing used immunoSEQ multiplex PCR; TCRdb keeps in-frame clones, though not all of them. This sample has over 200,000 clones, with roughly 79% found just once. The sequenced material came from PBMCs. The TCR was taken from a woman aged 35 to 49 in good health and CMV-seronegative. The chain links TRBV28 to TRBJ1-4, with 7 bases aligning to TRBD1. The CDR3 DNA reads TGTGCCAGCAGTTCACTGAACAGGGGACGGAATGAAAAACTGTTTTTT. This sequence encodes CASSSLNRGRNEKLFF.